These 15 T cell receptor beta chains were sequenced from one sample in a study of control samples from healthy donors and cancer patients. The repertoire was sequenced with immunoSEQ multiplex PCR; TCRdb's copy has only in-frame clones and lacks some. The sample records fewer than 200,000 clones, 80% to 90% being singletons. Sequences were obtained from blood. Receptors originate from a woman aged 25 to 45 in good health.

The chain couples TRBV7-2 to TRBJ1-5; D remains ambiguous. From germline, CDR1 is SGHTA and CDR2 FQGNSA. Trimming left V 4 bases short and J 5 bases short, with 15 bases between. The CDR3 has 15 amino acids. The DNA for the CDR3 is TGTGCCAGCAGCTCCGGAACCAACGGATATCAGCCCCAGCATTTT. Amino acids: CASSSGTNGYQPQHF.

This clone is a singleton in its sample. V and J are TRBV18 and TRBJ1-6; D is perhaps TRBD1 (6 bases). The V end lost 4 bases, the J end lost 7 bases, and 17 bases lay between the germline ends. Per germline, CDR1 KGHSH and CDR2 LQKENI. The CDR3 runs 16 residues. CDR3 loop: CASSHRVGSQNSPLHF. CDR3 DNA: TGTGCCAGCTCACACAGGGTGGGAAGCCAGAATTCACCCCTCCACTTT.

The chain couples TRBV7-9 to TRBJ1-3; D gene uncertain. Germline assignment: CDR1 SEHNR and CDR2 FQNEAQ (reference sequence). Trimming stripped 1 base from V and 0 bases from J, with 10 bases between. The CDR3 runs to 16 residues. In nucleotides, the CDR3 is TGTGCCAGCAGCTTAGGGGGAATCGGCTCTGGAAACACCATATATTTT. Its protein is CASSLGGIGSGNTIYF.

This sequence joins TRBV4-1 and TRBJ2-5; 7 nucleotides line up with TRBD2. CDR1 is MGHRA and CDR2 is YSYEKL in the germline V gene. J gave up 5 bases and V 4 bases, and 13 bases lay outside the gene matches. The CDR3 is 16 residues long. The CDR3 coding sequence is TGCGCCAGCAGCCCGACCCCAGGACTAGTCCGTGAGACCCAGTACTTC. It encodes CASSPTPGLVRETQYF.

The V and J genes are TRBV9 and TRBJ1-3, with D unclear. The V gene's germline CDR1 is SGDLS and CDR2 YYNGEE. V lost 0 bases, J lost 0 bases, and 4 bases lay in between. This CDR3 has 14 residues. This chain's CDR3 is CASSVASSGNTIYF. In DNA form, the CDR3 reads TGTGCCAGCAGCGTAGCCAGCTCTGGAAACACCATATATTTT.

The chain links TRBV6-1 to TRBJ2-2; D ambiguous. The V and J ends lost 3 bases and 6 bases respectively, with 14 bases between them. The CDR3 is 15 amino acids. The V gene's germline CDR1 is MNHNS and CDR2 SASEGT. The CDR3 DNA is TGTGCCAGCAGTGATGGGCGATTTAAGGCCGGGGAGCTGTTTTTT. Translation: CASSDGRFKAGELFF.

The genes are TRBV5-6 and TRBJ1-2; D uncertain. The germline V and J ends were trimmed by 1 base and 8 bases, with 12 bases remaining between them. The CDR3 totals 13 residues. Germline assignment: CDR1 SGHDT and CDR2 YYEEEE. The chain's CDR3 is CASSLWTTQGYTF. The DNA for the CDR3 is TGTGCCAGCAGCTTGTGGACCACGCAGGGCTACACCTTC.

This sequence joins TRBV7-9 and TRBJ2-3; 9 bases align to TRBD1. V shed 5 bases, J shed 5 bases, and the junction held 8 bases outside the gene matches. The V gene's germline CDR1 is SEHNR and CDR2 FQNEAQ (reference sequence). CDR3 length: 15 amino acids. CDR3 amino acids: CASSPGTGFLDTQYF. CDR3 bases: TGTGCCAGCAGCCCCGGGACAGGGTTTCTAGATACGCAGTATTTT.

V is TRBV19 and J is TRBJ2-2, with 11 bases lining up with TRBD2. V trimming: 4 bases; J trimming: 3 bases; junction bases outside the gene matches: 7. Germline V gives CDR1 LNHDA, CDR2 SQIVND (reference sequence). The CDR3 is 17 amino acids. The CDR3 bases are TGTGCCAGTAGTACCCTTCTAGCGGGAGGCCACACCGGGGAGCTGTTTTTT. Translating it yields CASSTLLAGGHTGELFF. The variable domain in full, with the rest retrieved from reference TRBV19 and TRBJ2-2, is DGGITQSPKYLFRKEGQNVTLSCEQNLNHDAMYWYRQDPGQGLRLIYYSQIVNDFQKGDIAEGYSVSREKKESFPLTVTSAQKNPTAFYLCASSTLLAGGHTGELFFGEGSRLTVL.

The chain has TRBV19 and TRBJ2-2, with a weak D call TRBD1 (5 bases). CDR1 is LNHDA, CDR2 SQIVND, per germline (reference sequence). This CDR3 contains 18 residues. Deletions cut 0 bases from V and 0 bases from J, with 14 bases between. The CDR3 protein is CASSIDPLAGSNTGELFF. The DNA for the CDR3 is TGTGCCAGTAGTATAGATCCCCTGGCAGGGTCGAACACCGGGGAGCTGTTTTTT.

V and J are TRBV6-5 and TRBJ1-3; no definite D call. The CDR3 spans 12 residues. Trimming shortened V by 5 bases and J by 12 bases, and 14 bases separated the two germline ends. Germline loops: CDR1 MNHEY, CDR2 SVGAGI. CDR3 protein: CASSIWVGGIYF. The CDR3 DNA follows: TGTGCCAGCAGTATTTGGGTGGGTGGCATATATTTT.

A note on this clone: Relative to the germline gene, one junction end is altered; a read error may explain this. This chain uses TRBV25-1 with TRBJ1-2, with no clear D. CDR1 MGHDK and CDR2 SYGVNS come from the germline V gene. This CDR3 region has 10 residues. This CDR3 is CASGDYGYTF. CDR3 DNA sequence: TGTGCCAGCGGTGACTATGGCTACACCTTC.

CDR3 bases: TGCGCCAGCAGCCCCCGAACGGCCCTATCGAACACTGAAGCTTTCTTT. Protein: CASSPRTALSNTEAFF. This chain joins TRBV5-1 and TRBJ1-1, with D unresolved. V was clipped by 4 bases and J by 1 base, with 17 bases between them. This CDR3 is built from 16 residues. Germline assignment: CDR1 SGHRS and CDR2 YFSETQ.

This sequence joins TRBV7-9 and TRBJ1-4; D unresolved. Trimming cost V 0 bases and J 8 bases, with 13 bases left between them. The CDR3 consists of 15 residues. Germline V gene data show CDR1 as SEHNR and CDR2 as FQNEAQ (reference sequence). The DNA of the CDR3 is TGTGCCAGCAGCTTAGCAGAGGTGTCTAGGGAAAAACTGTTTTTT. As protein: CASSLAEVSREKLFF.

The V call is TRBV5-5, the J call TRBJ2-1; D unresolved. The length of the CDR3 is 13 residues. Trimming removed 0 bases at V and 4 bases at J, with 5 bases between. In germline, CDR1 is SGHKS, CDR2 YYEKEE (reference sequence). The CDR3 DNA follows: TGTGCCAGCAGCTTGGGCGGATACAATGAGCAGTTCTTC. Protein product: CASSLGGYNEQFF.